This is a list of T cell receptor beta chains from one sample in a study of breast tumors, draining lymph nodes, adjacent tissues. TCRdb redid the calling of the multiplex PCR reads with MiXCR, one entry per CDR3 protein. The sample carries 66,000 or so distinct CDR3 sequences, approximately 40% recorded once. Material for sequencing was breast tumor tissue. These receptors were obtained from a female donor with breast cancer. Some clones in this sample may be carry-over from other donors' samples. Each CDR3 is given without its conserved first and last residue.

J gene	V gene	CDR3 length	CDR3 protein
TRBJ2-5	TRBV29-1	8	SVRGETQY
TRBJ2-3	TRBV9	14	ASSVVRLARTDTQY
TRBJ2-7	TRBV20-1	12	SARRTGVGYEQY
TRBJ1-5	TRBV12-5	13	ASGFWDRNNQPRH
TRBJ2-3	TRBV12-3/TRBV12-4	12	ASTISGRNDTQY
TRBJ1-4	TRBV25-1	16	ASSEVTGPTATNEKLF
TRBJ1-6	TRBV6-6	12	ASSRGQGNSPLH
TRBJ2-7	TRBV9	13	ASSVGLAWPYEQY
TRBJ2-7	TRBV7-6	12	ASRDELFSYEQY
TRBJ1-6	TRBV9	15	ASSESTGEGVNSPLH
TRBJ1-1	TRBV9	10	ASSVGDTETF
TRBJ2-1	TRBV18	12	ASSLWTSYNEQF
TRBJ1-4	TRBV7-9	8	ASSVEKLF
TRBJ2-1	TRBV4-1	15	ASSQVVGTIAYNEQF
TRBJ2-2	TRBV4-2	13	ASSRTALGTGELF
TRBJ1-4	TRBV25-1	12	ASSRGGYNEKLF
TRBJ2-5	TRBV20-1	11	SAGGTGRETQY
TRBJ2-5	TRBV4-1	14	ASSQGLAGGGETQY
TRBJ2-6	TRBV29-1	11	SVPGSGANVLT
TRBJ2-7	TRBV7-9	15	ASSLGTGGREGPEQY
TRBJ2-7	TRBV20-1	13	SATRYSGRPYEQY
TRBJ1-4	TRBV5-1	15	ASSLNRDIATNEKLF
TRBJ2-1	TRBV24-1	12	ATSESGQGIEQF
TRBJ1-1	TRBV9	11	ASSGGWGAEAF
TRBJ2-7	TRBV6-5	14	ASSHSKATATYEQY
TRBJ2-3	TRBV19	12	ASNLAGGADTQY
TRBJ2-5	TRBV9	17	ASSQAVAGGGLYQETQY
TRBJ1-2	TRBV9	15	ASSPGGSGEASYGYT
TRBJ1-6	TRBV12-3/TRBV12-4	12	ASSLAGSPSPLH
TRBJ2-7	TRBV14	14	ASSQIYREGTYEQY
TRBJ2-2	TRBV7-8	11	ASSSRTPGELF
TRBJ2-6	TRBV13	17	ASSLRLGLHMSGANVLT
TRBJ2-1	TRBV29-1	12	TSSPVAGYNEQF
TRBJ2-5	TRBV2	11	ASDAWGIETQY
TRBJ2-1	TRBV7-2	13	ASSLVAGEADTQF
TRBJ2-7	TRBV9	11	ASSVGYSYEQY
TRBJ1-2	TRBV15	12	ATSPSRGDNGHP